This TCR beta chain was recovered during a study of post-analysis software for immune sequencing data. Study details: Relapsing-remitting, secondary progressive and progressive-relapsing multiple sclerosis courses were included.

Carried by the TCR beta cDNA libraries were unique molecular identifiers. Out of roughly 0.85 to 11 million T cells, some 480,000 cDNA molecules were generated. One entry per CDR3 protein, called by TCRdb with MiXCR from the PCR reads. Of approximately 400,000 distinct CDR3 sequences listed, 30% to 45% are singletons. On this clonotype: The antigen is not known.

General study findings and limits: TRBV segments more frequent in patients than in controls numbered roughly five and included TRBV5-6, TRBV5-1 and TRBV20-1. Normalized Chao1 diversity was significantly reduced in patients versus controls. F measure grouped same-batch samples tightly together.

The CDR3 has 15 residues. Germline trimming cut 5 bases from V and 4 bases from J; bases unmatched to any gene: 11. Germline CDR1 and CDR2: SGHVS and FQNEAQ. This sequence joins TRBV7-8 and TRBJ2-7; 7 bases fit TRBD2. The source material was blood. The TCR was taken from a girl aged 5 to 17 with multiple sclerosis. CDR3 bases: TGTGCCAGCAGCACAACGGACGGGGGGTGGTACGAGCAGTACTTC. This codes for CASSTTDGGWYEQYF.